Following are 13 T cell receptor beta chains from one sample sequenced in a study of regulatory T cells in long-lasting Graves disease. Time point defined: newly diagnosed GD, antithyroid drugs for less than 3 months. PBMC-extracted RNA yielded the TCR library. Construction of the TCR beta libraries employed iRepertoire HTBI primers in conjunction with Arm-PCR of CDR3 regions. TCRdb itself ran the multiplex PCR reads through MiXCR, one entry per CDR3 protein. The sample carries 350,000 to 550,000 distinct CDR3 sequences, approximately 16% recorded once. The data were also submitted as part of a second study, on T cells in Graves' hyperthyroidism and ophthalmopathy.

The input for sequencing was peripheral blood mononuclear cells (PBMCs), taken at new diagnosis, from a patient treated with antithyroid drugs. The receptors stem from a woman between 18 and 29 years old with Graves disease.

This clonotype has at least ten counts. This chain links TRBV6-2 or TRBV6-3 with TRBJ2-1; D is uncertain. Trimming removed 0 bases from V and 4 bases from J, with 4 bases in between. The CDR3 covers 13 residues. Germline CDR1 reads MNHEY; CDR2 reads SVGEGT. In DNA, the CDR3 is TGTGCCAGCAGTTACTCGGTGTACAATGAGCAGTTCTTC. It encodes CASSYSVYNEQFF.

The rearrangement links TRBV18 to TRBJ2-5; the D is unclear. There are 12 residues in the CDR3. Deletions cut 2 bases from V and 5 bases from J, with 6 bases between. CDR1 and CDR2 from the germline V gene are KGHSH and LQKENI. This CDR3 is CASSPILETQYF. The DNA of the CDR3 is TGTGCCAGCTCACCAATATTGGAGACCCAGTACTTC.

This clonotype was found many times. The chain links TRBV20-1 to TRBJ2-3; possible D gene TRBD2, 5 bases. V was pared by 3 bases and J by 2 bases, with 18 bases between. This CDR3 comprises 16 residues. Germline V gene data show CDR1 as DFQATT and CDR2 as SNEGSKA (reference sequence). As DNA, the CDR3 is TGCAGTGCTAGCGGACTGCAAACTTCGGCCACAGATACGCAGTATTTT. Translated: CSASGLQTSATDTQYF.

This clonotype was recorded many times. The gene calls are TRBV20-1 and TRBJ2-1; no firm D call. Germline lookup yields CDR1 DFQATT and CDR2 SNEGSKA (reference sequence). CDR3 length: 12 residues. V lost 3 bases and J lost 11, with 14 bases in between. DNA for the CDR3: TGCAGTGCTAGGCGACTGGAGTACAAGCAGTTCTTC. Translating it yields CSARRLEYKQFF.

A note on this clonotype: This may be a read error, as it is one base from a much larger clone. The chain joins TRBV2 to TRBJ2-1; possible D gene TRBD2, 5 bases. The CDR3 covers 12 residues. Germline lookup yields CDR1 SNHLY and CDR2 FYNNEI. The DNA of the CDR3 is TGTGCAGCCGCGAGGGAAGCTGACGAGCAGTTCTTC. Protein: CAAAREADEQFF.

This clonotype was observed at least ten times. This chain joins TRBV28 and TRBJ2-3; D not resolved. Germline CDR1 MDHEN, CDR2 SYDVKM. Trimming pared 2 bases from V and 1 base from J, leaving 7 bases between. CDR3 size: 14 residues. CDR3 nucleotide sequence: TGTGCCAGCAGTTTACTTCAACGCACAGATACGCAGTATTTT. Its translation is CASSLLQRTDTQYF. Drawing the rest from reference TRBV28 and TRBJ2-3, the complete variable domain is DVKVTQSSRYLVKRTGEKVFLECVQDMDHENMFWYRQDPGLGLRLIYFSYDVKMKEKGDIPEGYSVSREKKERFSLILESASTNQTSMYLCASSLLQRTDTQYFGPGTRLTVL.

With regard to this clonotype: A far larger clone is a single base away, which makes a read error likely. The CDR3 here is CAWSVLGGETQFF. DNA for the CDR3: TGTGCCTGGAGTGTGCTGGGGGGGGAGACCCAGTTCTTC. The V and J genes are TRBV30 and TRBJ2-1, with 7 bases matching TRBD2. The CDR3 length is 13 residues. Germline values: CDR1 GTSNPN, CDR2 SVGIG (reference sequence). Germline trimming cut 0 bases from V and 13 bases from J; bases unmatched to any gene: 9.

This clonotype was found many times. The V call is TRBV2, the J call TRBJ2-7, with 8 bases lining up with TRBD2. From germline, CDR1 is SNHLY and CDR2 FYNNEI. CDR3 size: 17 residues. The V gene end was trimmed by 6 bases and the J gene end by 4 bases; junction bases not matched to a gene: 17. The CDR3 DNA reads as TGTGCCAGCAGCGGTGATTCACGAGGACTAGCCAGGTACGAGCAGTACTTC. Protein product: CASSGDSRGLARYEQYF.

In its sample, this clonotype was seen many times. The chain joins TRBV7-9 to TRBJ2-7; TRBD2 matches at 7 bases. From germline, CDR1 is SEHNR and CDR2 FQNEAQ (reference sequence). J gave up 2 bases and V 3 bases, and 4 bases lay outside the gene matches. This CDR3 spans 14 amino acids. CDR3 nucleotide sequence: TGTGCCAGCAGCTTCGCGGGAGTTGCCTACGAGCAGTACTTC. Translating gives CASSFAGVAYEQYF.

This clonotype was observed a few times. This chain joins TRBV27 and TRBJ1-1; no clear D. This CDR3 spans 13 amino acids. Trimming stripped 10 bases from V and 5 bases from J, with 17 bases between. Germline CDR1 and CDR2: MNHEY and SMNVEV (reference sequence). The CDR3 sequence is CATHRGDWTEAFF. The DNA of the CDR3 is TGTGCCACCCACAGAGGAGATTGGACTGAAGCTTTCTTT.

This clonotype was picked up many times. The V gene is TRBV6-2 or TRBV6-3, the J gene TRBJ2-5, with D possibly matching TRBD2 (6 bases). The CDR3 loop spans 13 amino acids. The ends were cut back, 10 bases at V and 4 bases at J, with 16 bases in the middle. Germline V CDR1 and CDR2: MNHEY, SVGEGT. The DNA for the CDR3 is TGTGCCACCTCCGGGAGCCGTGCAGAGACCCAGTACTTC. It translates to CATSGSRAETQYF.

This clonotype was counted ten times or more. The rearrangement links TRBV28 to TRBJ2-1; TRBD2 aligns across 8 bases. The germline V gene has CDR1 MDHEN and CDR2 SYDVKM. Trimming took 1 base from V and 16 from J; bases not matched to a gene: 6. CDR3 size: 12 residues. The CDR3 coding sequence is TGTGCCAGCAGTTTATTGGCGGGAGGACCATTCTTC. Translation gives CASSLLAGGPFF.

This clonotype was recorded at least ten times. V and J are TRBV11-1 and TRBJ2-1; D is uncertain. Germline V gene data show CDR1 as SGHAT and CDR2 as FQDESV (reference sequence). This CDR3 has 16 residues. Trimming cost V 5 bases and J 8 bases, with 22 bases left between them. The DNA of the CDR3 is TGTGCCAGCAGCCGCACCGAGACTCGTACTCGGCATGAGCAGTTCTTC. This encodes CASSRTETRTRHEQFF.